This TCR beta chain emerged from a study of shared clonotypes between healthy human individuals. The V end was cut by 1 base, the J end by 1 base, with 1 base between. This CDR3 contains 11 residues. The germline CDR1 and CDR2 sequences are GTSNPN and SVGIG (reference sequence). Terminally differentiated effector memory CD45RA+ cells were left out of the naive CD8 fraction, which was CD45RO-negative and positively selected for CCR7. Researchers ran the assay at a deep level. The assay was immunoSEQ multiplex PCR, and TCRdb's table has in-frame clones only and misses some. The sample carries nearly 2 million clones, around 96% recorded once. Remarks on this clone: Other DNA sequences in this sample translate to the same CDR3.

The chain employs TRBV30 and TRBJ2-5; D not certain. The sequenced sample consisted of naive CD8+ T cells sorted from blood. This TCR was sampled from a man aged 18 to 30 in good health. The CDR3 DNA reads as TGTGCCTGGAGTGGCCAAGAGACCCAGTACTTC. Its protein is CAWSGQETQYF.